The 13 T cell receptor beta chains given below trace back to one sample, sequenced in a study of shared clonotypes between healthy human individuals. Only CD45RO-negative cells positively selected for CCR7 counted as naive CD8 cells, so terminally differentiated effector memory CD45RA+ cells were excluded. The data were produced by immunoSEQ multiplex PCR, yet TCRdb's version contains in-frame clones alone and is incomplete. The sample has around 2.1 million clones, roughly 91% seen once. The specimen sequenced was naive CD8+ T cells from PBMCs. All receptors come from a man between 18 and 29 years old in good health. Some clones in this sample may be carry-over from other donors' samples.

This clone was counted only a few times. This chain connects TRBV5-5 to TRBJ1-1; the D is unclear. Germline V gives CDR1 SGHKS, CDR2 YYEKEE (reference sequence). The CDR3 spans 14 residues. V was pared by 4 bases and J by 1 base, with 11 bases between. The CDR3 sequence is CASSPWTANTEAFF. CDR3 bases: TGTGCCAGCAGCCCCTGGACTGCGAACACTGAAGCTTTCTTT.

The rearrangement uses TRBV29-1 and TRBJ2-4; TRBD1 agrees at 7 bases. Germline CDR1 is SQVTM and CDR2 is ANQGSEA. V lost 7 bases, J lost 6 bases, and 12 bases stayed unmatched. This CDR3 is built from 14 residues. In nucleotides, the CDR3 is TGCAGCGGATTAGACAGGGAGTGGGGAAACATTCAGTACTTC. Translation gives CSGLDREWGNIQYF.

This chain links TRBV21-1 with TRBJ1-2; the table's D call of TRBD1 was not tested on the DNA. TRBV21-1 is a documented pseudogene. The CDR3 totals 18 residues. The CDR3 is CASSKQGAAPTWHYGYTF. The CDR3 nucleotides read TGTGCCAGCAGCAAACAGGGGGCTGCCCCAACTTGGCACTATGGCTACACCTTC.

The chain links TRBV15 to TRBJ1-5, with TRBD1 matching 8 bases. The CDR3 extends over 15 amino acids. Germline assignment: CDR1 LNHNV and CDR2 YYDKDF (reference sequence). The V and J ends lost 9 bases and 5 bases, in that order; junction bases with no gene match: 12. CDR3 nucleotides: TGTGCCACGAGTTCCAGAACGGGACAGGATCAGCCCCAGCATTTT. It is translated as CATSSRTGQDQPQHF.

The chain joins TRBV27 to TRBJ2-7, with 10 positions matching TRBD1. CDR1 MNHEY and CDR2 SMNVEV come from the germline V gene (reference sequence). This CDR3 contains 14 residues. J gave up 5 bases and V 5 bases, and 6 bases lay outside the gene matches. In DNA, the CDR3 is TGTGCCAGCAGTGGCGGGACAGGGGAAGACGAGCAGTACTTC. Residues: CASSGGTGEDEQYF.

The rearrangement links TRBV28 to TRBJ2-7; D may match TRBD1 or TRBD2 (6 bases each). Looked up from germline, CDR1 is MDHEN and CDR2 is SYDVKM. V lost 4 bases, J lost 6 bases, and 19 bases lay in between. The CDR3 spans 15 residues. This CDR3 reads CASSSIWGAQGEQYF. The CDR3 nucleotides read TGTGCCAGCAGTTCTATCTGGGGGGCGCAGGGCGAGCAGTACTTC.

The CDR3 coding sequence is TGTGCCAGCAGCTTAGGTAGCGGGGAGACCCAGTACTTC. Its protein product is CASSLGSGETQYF. This chain uses TRBV11-3 with TRBJ2-5; 7 nucleotides align to TRBD2. Germline CDR1 is SGHNT and CDR2 is YENEEA. This CDR3 is built from 13 residues. V lost 1 base, J lost 5 bases, and 1 base stayed unmatched. Full variable domain (rest looked up from reference TRBV11-3 and TRBJ2-5): EAGVVQSPRYKIIEKKQPVAFWCNPISGHNTLYWYLQNLGQGPELLIRYENEEAVDDSQLPKDRFSAERLKGVDSTLKIQPAELGDSAVYLCASSLGSGETQYFGPGTRLLVL.

V and J are TRBV29-1 and TRBJ2-5, with D unclear. The CDR3 is made up of 14 amino acids. V lost 2 bases, J lost 6 bases, and 16 bases lay in between. From germline, CDR1 is SQVTM and CDR2 ANQGSEA. The CDR3 DNA reads as TGCAGCGTTGAATTCGCTAGTCGAAGGCAGACCCAGTACTTC. Translation: CSVEFASRRQTQYF. The whole variable domain, filled in from reference TRBV29-1 and TRBJ2-5, reads SAVISQKPSRDICQRGTSLTIQCQVDSQVTMMFWYRQQPGQSLTLIATANQGSEATYESGFVIDKFPISRPNLTFSTLTVSNMSPEDSSIYLCSVEFASRRQTQYFGPGTRLLVL.

The V gene is TRBV9, the J gene TRBJ1-3; D not resolved. V shed 2 bases and J shed 4 bases, with 10 bases lying between them. The germline gives CDR1 SGDLS, CDR2 YYNGEE. This CDR3 is built from 14 residues. The CDR3 nucleotides read TGTGCCAGCAGCGTGACCCTCGAGGGAAACACCATATATTTT. Residues: CASSVTLEGNTIYF.

The chain recombines TRBV13 with TRBJ1-2; D is unresolved. CDR1 PRHDT and CDR2 FYEKMQ come from the germline V gene (reference sequence). V was cut by 0 bases and J by 2 bases, with 10 bases left in between. This CDR3 comprises 15 residues. CDR3 DNA sequence: TGTGCCAGCAGCTTAGGGGACGCGGCAAACTATGGCTACACCTTC. Translated, it gives CASSLGDAANYGYTF.

The count of this clone is one. CDR3 in DNA: TGTGCCAGCAGCTTTCGGGGGTATGGAAACACCATATATTTT. As protein: CASSFRGYGNTIYF. The V call is TRBV5-8, the J call TRBJ1-3; D may be TRBD1 (5 bases). Per the germline V gene, CDR1 is SGHTS and CDR2 is YDEGEE. V lost 2 bases and J 3 bases, leaving 9 bases between the germline ends. The CDR3 is 14 residues long. The full variable domain, completed using reference TRBV5-8 and TRBJ1-3, is EAGVTQSPTHLIKTRGQQATLRCSPISGHTSVYWYQQALGLGLQFLLWYDEGEERNRGNFPPRFSGRQFPNYSSELNVNALELEDSALYLCASSFRGYGNTIYFGEGSWLTVV.

In its sample, this clone was seen once. Other DNA variants within this sample encode the same CDR3. The chain has TRBV27 and TRBJ1-5; D gene ambiguous. CDR3 size: 15 residues. CDR1 and CDR2 (germline): MNHEY, SMNVEV (reference sequence). V lost 1 base and J lost 4, with 11 bases in between. The chain's CDR3 is CASSLWAGGNQPQHF. DNA for the CDR3: TGTGCCAGCAGTTTATGGGCAGGAGGAAATCAGCCCCAGCATTTT.

The chain employs TRBV6-8 and TRBJ1-1; D call uncertain. The CDR3 spans 14 residues. Germline values: CDR1 MNHGY, CDR2 SAAAGT. V was shortened by 2 bases and J by 0 bases, with 7 bases between the two germline ends. The CDR3 DNA follows: TGTGCCAGCAGTTACGTGTCACTGAACACTGAAGCTTTCTTT. It is translated as CASSYVSLNTEAFF.